This T cell receptor (beta chain) stems from a study of OX40 agonist ivuxolimab in advanced cancers. CDR1 LGHNA and CDR2 YSLEER come from the germline V gene. There are 13 residues in the CDR3. The trim removed 3 bases at V and 6 bases at J, leaving 1 base unmatched. The investigators sampled blood at baseline, at cycle 4 day 1, and at cycle 7 day 1. Data came from immunoSEQ multiplex PCR; TCRdb stores just in-frame clones and leaves some out. The sample has 9,500 to 13,000 clones; roughly 82% are singletons. This specimen consisted of CD4+ or CD8+ T cells sorted from blood, obtained in a trial of the OX40 agonist ivuxolimab. The rearrangement uses TRBV4-3 and TRBJ2-1; TRBD1 agrees at 8 bases. This clonotype was obtained from an adult with an advanced solid tumor such as melanoma, head and neck, liver or kidney cancer. The CDR3 is CASSQTGVNEQFF. The CDR3 nucleotides read TGCGCCAGCAGCCAGACAGGGGTCAATGAGCAGTTCTTC.